This TCR beta chain derives from a study of blood T cell repertoires in COVID-19 (dated by TCRdb to about 2020). With respect to the entire study: Samples covering the acute and convalescent phases of COVID-19 were provided by collaborators in the United States, Italy and Spain. The prospective study material was composed of cDNA or gDNA derived from T cells, B-cell-depleted T cells, or PBMCs. Deeply sampled blood TCRbeta repertoires from subjects exposed to, actively infected with, or recovered from COVID-19 were included in the dataset. The repertoires were released in a freely available public database meant as a resource for research on the immune response to SARS-CoV-2. Samples came from the ongoing ImmuneRACE study (first 160 participants) plus 1,254 subjects from 6 global collaborators. Nearly every sample came with metadata listing a de-identified subject ID, COVID-19 status, age in years and sex. Where available, HLA class I and class II types were taken from metadata supplied by the sample provider and were not determined by assay-based typing. The investigation overall reported the following: How much clinical and demographic metadata was included differed by source and by participant, and the metadata was provided uncurated.

At one collaborating source in Seattle, patients were enrolled during active infection and were followed longitudinally through the course of disease. Each collaborating institution followed its own protocols to collect whole blood in K2EDTA tubes. Collaborator samples were shipped for TCRbeta analysis as frozen whole blood, isolated PBMCs, or DNA extracted from either sample type. The immunoSEQ Assay, a bias-controlled multiplex PCR, was used to amplify TCRbeta CDR3 regions from genomic DNA. On the study's bioinformatics: The number of nucleated cells in each sample was estimated by amplification of reference gene primers within the assay. To quantify the absolute abundance of each unique TCRbeta CDR3 rearrangement, sequence reads were collapsed and filtered. For each sample, productive Simpson clonality was calculated by taking the square root of Simpson's diversity index across productive rearrangements. TCRdb took over this immuneACCESS table, retaining in-frame rearrangements with V and J assigned. Such tables are incomplete; in checked studies, under half of the missing clones stem from an unresolved V gene, and the remainder is unexplained. The V and J calls and clone size come from that table; D and trimming were worked out from the DNA. This sample lists under 200,000 clones; under 90% were detected once. Roughly 14% of the sample rests with the top ten.

A distance of 9 bases separates the germline ends of V and J, which lose 6 bases and 0 bases respectively. Sequences MDHEN (CDR1) and SYDVKM (CDR2) are obtained from the germline V gene. There are 15 amino acids in the CDR3, from cysteine to phenylalanine inclusive. The kept DNA is CDR3 alone, 45 bases in frame from the first base. A remark on this clone: Its antigen remains undetermined. One base away there is no much larger clone; base qualities are not given.

The chain links TRBV28 with TRBJ1-6, with TRBD1 as a weak D call on 5 bases. Specimen: peripheral blood. The TCR comes from a woman in her 70s with COVID-19, enrolled during active disease. The CDR3 reads as follows: CASSLQGSYNSPLHF. The sequenced DNA: TGTGCCAGCAGCCTCCAGGGCTCCTATAATTCACCCCTCCACTTT.